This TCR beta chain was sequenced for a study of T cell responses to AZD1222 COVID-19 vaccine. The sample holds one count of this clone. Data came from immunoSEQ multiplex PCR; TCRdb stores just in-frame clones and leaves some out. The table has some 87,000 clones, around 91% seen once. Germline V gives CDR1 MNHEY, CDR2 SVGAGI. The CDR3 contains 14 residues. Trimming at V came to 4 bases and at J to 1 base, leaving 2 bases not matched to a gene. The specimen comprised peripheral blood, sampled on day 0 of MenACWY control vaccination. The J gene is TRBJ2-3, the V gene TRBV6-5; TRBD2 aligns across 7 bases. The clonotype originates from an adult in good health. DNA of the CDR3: TGTGCCAGCAGTTTGAGCGGGGGCACAGATACGCAGTATTTT. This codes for CASSLSGGTDTQYF.